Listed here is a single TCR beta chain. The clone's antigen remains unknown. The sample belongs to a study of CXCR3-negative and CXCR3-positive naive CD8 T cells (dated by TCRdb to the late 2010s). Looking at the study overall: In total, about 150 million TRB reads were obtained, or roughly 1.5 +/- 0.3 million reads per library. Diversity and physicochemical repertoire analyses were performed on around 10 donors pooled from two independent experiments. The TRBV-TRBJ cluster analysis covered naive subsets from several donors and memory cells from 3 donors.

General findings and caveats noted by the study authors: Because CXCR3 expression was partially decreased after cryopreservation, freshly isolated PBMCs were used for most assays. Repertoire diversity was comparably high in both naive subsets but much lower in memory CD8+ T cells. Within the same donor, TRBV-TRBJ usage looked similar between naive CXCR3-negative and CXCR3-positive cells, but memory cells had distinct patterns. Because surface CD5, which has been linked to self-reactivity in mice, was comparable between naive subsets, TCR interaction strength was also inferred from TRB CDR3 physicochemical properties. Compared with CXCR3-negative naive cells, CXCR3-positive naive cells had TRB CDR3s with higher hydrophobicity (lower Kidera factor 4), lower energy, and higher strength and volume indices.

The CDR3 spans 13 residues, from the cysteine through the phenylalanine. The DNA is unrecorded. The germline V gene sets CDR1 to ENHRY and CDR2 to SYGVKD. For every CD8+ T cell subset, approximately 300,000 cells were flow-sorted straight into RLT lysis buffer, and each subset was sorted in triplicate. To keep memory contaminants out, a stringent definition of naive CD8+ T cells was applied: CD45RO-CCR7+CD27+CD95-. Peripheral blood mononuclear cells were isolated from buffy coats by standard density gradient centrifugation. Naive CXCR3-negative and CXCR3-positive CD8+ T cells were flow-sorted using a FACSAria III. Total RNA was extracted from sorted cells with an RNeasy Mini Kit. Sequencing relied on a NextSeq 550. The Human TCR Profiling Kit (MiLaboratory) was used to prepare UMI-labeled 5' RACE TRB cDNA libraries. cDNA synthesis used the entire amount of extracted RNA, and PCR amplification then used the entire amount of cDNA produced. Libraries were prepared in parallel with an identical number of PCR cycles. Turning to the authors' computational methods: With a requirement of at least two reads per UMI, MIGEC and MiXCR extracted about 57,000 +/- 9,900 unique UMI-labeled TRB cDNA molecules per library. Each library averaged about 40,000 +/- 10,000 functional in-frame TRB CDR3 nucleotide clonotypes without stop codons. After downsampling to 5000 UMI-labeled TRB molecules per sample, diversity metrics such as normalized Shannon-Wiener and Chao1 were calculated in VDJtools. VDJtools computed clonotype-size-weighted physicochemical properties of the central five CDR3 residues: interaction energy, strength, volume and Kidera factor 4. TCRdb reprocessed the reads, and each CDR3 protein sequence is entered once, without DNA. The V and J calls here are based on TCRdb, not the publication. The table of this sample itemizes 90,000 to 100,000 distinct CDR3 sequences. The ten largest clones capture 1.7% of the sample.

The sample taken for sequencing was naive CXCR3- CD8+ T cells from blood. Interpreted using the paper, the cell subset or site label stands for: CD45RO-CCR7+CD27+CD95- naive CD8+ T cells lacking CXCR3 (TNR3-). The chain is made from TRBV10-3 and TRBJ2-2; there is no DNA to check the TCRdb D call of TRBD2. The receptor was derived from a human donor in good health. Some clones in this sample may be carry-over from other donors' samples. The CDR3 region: CAISDGGTGELFF.